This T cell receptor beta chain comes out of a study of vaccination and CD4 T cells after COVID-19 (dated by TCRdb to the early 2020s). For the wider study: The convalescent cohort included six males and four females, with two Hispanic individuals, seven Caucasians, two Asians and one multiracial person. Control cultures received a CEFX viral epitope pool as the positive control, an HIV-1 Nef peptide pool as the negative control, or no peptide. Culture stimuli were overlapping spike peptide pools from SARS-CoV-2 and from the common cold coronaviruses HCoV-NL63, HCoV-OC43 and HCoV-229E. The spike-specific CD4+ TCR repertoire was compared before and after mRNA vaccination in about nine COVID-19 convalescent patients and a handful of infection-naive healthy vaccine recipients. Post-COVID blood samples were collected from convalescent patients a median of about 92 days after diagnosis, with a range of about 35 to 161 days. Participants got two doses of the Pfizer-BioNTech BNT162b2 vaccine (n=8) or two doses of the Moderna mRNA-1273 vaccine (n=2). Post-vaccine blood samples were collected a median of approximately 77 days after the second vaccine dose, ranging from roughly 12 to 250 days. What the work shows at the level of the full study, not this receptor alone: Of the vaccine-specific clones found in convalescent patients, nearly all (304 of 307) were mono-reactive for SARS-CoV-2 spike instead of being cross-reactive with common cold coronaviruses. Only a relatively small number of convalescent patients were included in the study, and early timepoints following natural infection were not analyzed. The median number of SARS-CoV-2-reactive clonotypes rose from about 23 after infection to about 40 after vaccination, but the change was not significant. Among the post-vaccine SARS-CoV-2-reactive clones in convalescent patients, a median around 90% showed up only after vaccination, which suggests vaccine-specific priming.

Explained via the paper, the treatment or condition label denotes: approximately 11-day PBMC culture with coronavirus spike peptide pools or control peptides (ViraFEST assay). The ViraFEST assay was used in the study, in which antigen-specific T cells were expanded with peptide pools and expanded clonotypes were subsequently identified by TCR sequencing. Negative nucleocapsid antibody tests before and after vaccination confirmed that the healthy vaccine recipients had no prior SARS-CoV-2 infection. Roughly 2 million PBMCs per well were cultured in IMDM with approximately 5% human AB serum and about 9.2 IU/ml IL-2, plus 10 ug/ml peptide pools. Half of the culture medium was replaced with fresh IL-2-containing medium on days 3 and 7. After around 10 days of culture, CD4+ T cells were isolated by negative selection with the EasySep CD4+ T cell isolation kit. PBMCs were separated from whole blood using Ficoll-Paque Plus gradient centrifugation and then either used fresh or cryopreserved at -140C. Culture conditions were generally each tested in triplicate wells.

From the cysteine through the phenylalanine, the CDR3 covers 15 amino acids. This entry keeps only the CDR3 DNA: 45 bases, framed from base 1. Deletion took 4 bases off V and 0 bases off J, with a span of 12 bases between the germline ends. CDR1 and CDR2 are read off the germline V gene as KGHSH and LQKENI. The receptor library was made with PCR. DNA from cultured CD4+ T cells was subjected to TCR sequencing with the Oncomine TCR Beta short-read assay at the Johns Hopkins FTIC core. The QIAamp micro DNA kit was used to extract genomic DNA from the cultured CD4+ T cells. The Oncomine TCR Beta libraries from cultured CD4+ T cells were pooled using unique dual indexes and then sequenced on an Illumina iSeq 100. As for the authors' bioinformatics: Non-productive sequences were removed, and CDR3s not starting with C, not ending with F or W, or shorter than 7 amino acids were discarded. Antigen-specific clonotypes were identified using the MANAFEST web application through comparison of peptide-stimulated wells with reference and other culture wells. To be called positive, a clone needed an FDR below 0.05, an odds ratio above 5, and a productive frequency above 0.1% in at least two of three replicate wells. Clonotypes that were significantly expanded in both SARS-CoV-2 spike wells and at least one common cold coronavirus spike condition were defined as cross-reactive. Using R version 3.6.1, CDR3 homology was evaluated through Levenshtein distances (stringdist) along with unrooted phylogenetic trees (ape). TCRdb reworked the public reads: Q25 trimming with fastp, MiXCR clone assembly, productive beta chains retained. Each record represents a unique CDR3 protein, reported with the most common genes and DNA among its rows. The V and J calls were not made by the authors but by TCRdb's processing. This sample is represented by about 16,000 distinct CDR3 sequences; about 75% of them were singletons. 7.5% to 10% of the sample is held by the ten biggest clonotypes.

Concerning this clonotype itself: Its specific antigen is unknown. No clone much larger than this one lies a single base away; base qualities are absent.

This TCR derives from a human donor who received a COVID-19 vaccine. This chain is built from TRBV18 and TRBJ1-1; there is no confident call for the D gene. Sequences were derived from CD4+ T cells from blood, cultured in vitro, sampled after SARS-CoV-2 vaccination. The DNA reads TGTGCCAGCTCACTCCTTAACGGGCTGAACACTGAAGCTTTCTTT. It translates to CASSLLNGLNTEAFF.